This TCR beta chain was identified in a study of radiotherapy plus CTLA-4 blockade in lung cancer. Looking at the study overall: Disease control was achieved by over 25% of patients, and objective responses by 15% to 20%.

Worth noting for this clone: Its antigen is undetermined.

V lost 0 bases and J 4 bases, leaving 9 bases between the germline ends. Germline V lookup: CDR1 MNHNS, CDR2 SASEGT. CDR3 length: 14 amino acids. Here immunoSEQ multiplex PCR was the method, and the copy in TCRdb shows in-frame clones only, minus some. The top ten clones hold about 4% of a sample with tens of thousands of clones, 77% of them seen once. Regarding the study as a whole: Tumor-derived TCR clones expanded in blood after radiotherapy plus ipilimumab.

The sequencing used peripheral blood, collected from a patient treated with radiotherapy plus ipilimumab. The chain combines TRBV6-1 with TRBJ1-2, with a possible D match to TRBD1 (6 bases). The TCR originated in a human donor with non-small cell lung cancer who had a partial response to radiotherapy plus ipilimumab. CDR3 region: CASSEARTVYGYTF. The CDR3 region has the DNA TGTGCCAGCAGTGAAGCGAGGACAGTCTATGGCTACACCTTC.